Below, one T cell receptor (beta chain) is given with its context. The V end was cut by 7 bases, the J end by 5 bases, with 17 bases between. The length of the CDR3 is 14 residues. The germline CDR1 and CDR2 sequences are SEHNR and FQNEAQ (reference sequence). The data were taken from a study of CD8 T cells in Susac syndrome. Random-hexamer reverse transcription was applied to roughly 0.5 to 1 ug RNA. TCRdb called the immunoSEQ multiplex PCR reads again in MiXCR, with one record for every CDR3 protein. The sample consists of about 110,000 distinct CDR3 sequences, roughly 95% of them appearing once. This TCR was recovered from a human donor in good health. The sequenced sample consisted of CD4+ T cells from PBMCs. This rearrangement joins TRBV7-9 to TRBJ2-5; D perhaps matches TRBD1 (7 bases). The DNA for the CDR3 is TGTGCCAGCAACTCAGGGGGGAGAACGGAGACCCAGTACTTC. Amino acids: CASNSGGRTETQYF.